This TCR beta chain was sequenced during a study of cytomegalovirus exposure and HLA in healthy donors. Study overall: From HLA-typed donors, an early data release held some 91 million unique TCRs. Study-wide findings and caveats: Reports credit the classifier with highly specific, highly sensitive diagnosis of cytomegalovirus status.

Note on this clone: Its antigen remains unknown.

The CDR3 is 17 residues long. From germline, CDR1 is SGHTS and CDR2 YDEGEE. Trimming pared 0 bases from V and 6 bases from J, leaving 21 bases between. Amplification used 60 Vbeta primers and 13 Jbeta primers. Here immunoSEQ multiplex PCR was the method, and the copy in TCRdb shows in-frame clones only, minus some. The table lists over 100,000 clones, more than 65% of them singletons. The clonotype comes from a woman aged 25 to 39 in good health and CMV-seronegative. What was sequenced was PBMCs. The gene calls are TRBV5-8 and TRBJ1-1, with D possibly TRBD1 on 5 matching bases. CDR3: CASSLGAADIGVAEAFF. The CDR3 nucleotides are TGTGCCAGCAGCTTGGGAGCCGCAGACATAGGGGTCGCTGAAGCTTTCTTT.